These 27 T cell receptor beta chains share one sample of origin, sequenced in a study of T cell responses to AZD1222 COVID-19 vaccine. The repertoire was sequenced with immunoSEQ multiplex PCR; TCRdb's copy has only in-frame clones and lacks some. The sample consists of around 150,000 clones, more than 75% of them appearing once. Sequenced material: peripheral blood, taken 28 days after the second AZD1222 dose. All receptors come from an adult who received the AZD1222 COVID-19 vaccine.

The rearrangement joins TRBV6-5 to TRBJ2-2; the D is unclear. Trimming pared 6 bases from V and 1 base from J, leaving 3 bases between. Germline loops: CDR1 MNHEY, CDR2 SVGAGI. This CDR3 has 12 residues. The CDR3 sequence is CASSKNTGELFF. CDR3 DNA: TGTGCCAGCAGCAAGAACACCGGGGAGCTGTTTTTT.

This clone showed up just once. V gene TRBV30 combines with J gene TRBJ2-5, with TRBD2 matching over 8 bases. The trim removed 3 bases at V and 5 bases at J, leaving 8 bases unmatched. CDR3 length equals 14 residues. Germline loops: CDR1 GTSNPN, CDR2 SVGIG (reference sequence). In DNA, the CDR3 is TGTGCCTGGAGGACGGGGGGGCCTGGGGAGACCCAGTACTTC. It yields the protein CAWRTGGPGETQYF.

The chain has TRBV5-1 and TRBJ1-2; weak D call: TRBD1 (6 bases). Deletions cut 0 bases from V and 6 bases from J, with 12 bases between. Per the germline V gene, CDR1 is SGHRS and CDR2 is YFSETQ. The CDR3 sequence is 14 residues long. The CDR3 DNA sequence: TGCGCCAGCAGCTTGGCCCAGGGGCCGGATGGCTACACCTTC. Translating it yields CASSLAQGPDGYTF.

The rearrangement uses TRBV2 and TRBJ1-2, with D possibly being TRBD1 (6 bases). The germline V gene encodes CDR1 SNHLY and CDR2 FYNNEI. Trimming removed 2 bases from V and 4 bases from J, with 14 bases in between. CDR3 length: 15 amino acids. CDR3 residues: CASSESGDFGYGYTF. In DNA, the CDR3 is TGTGCCAGCAGTGAATCAGGGGACTTTGGCTATGGCTACACCTTC.

The CDR3 DNA reads TGTGCCAGCTCAGACCGGACCAACAACAATGAGCAGTTCTTC. Protein sequence: CASSDRTNNNEQFF. The rearrangement links TRBV18 to TRBJ2-1, with D uncertain. Trimming pared 5 bases from V and 5 bases from J, leaving 13 bases between. Germline loops: CDR1 KGHSH, CDR2 LQKENI. The CDR3 is 14 residues long.

V is TRBV12-3 or TRBV12-4 and J is TRBJ1-2; TRBD1 is a possible D gene (5 bases). The CDR3 loop spans 12 amino acids. The V and J ends lost 6 bases and 8 bases respectively, with 13 bases between them. Here the CDR3 DNA reads TGTGCCAGCAGCCCCTACCGGGACGGCTACACCTTC. As protein: CASSPYRDGYTF.

The V and J genes are TRBV5-6 and TRBJ1-2; 9 bases map to TRBD1. Germline V gives CDR1 SGHDT, CDR2 YYEEEE. The trim removed 2 bases at V and 4 bases at J, leaving 6 bases unmatched. This CDR3 comprises 15 residues. In nucleotides, the CDR3 is TGTGCCAGCAGCTTCGAGGGACAGGGTGTCTATGGCTACACCTTC. This translates into CASSFEGQGVYGYTF.

The chain links TRBV7-2 to TRBJ2-1; 10 bases line up with TRBD2. V shed 1 base and J 1 base; nucleotides not matched to a gene: 10. Germline V gives CDR1 SGHTA, CDR2 FQGNSA. CDR3 length: 19 amino acids. The CDR3 protein is CASSLVSSGGLTSYNEQFF. The CDR3, as DNA: TGTGCCAGCAGCTTAGTAAGTAGCGGGGGGTTAACTTCCTACAATGAGCAGTTCTTC.

As for this clone: The sample carries other DNA sequences with the same CDR3. The V call is TRBV12-3 or TRBV12-4, the J call TRBJ1-4; D is unclear. Trimming cost V 1 base and J 11 bases, with 5 bases left between them. CDR3 length equals 11 residues. CDR3 loop: CASSLGRKLFF. As DNA, the CDR3 is TGTGCCAGCAGTTTAGGACGGAAACTGTTTTTT.

The V and J genes are TRBV11-2 and TRBJ1-4; D is undetermined. Looked up from germline, CDR1 is SGHAT and CDR2 is FQNNGV. The V end lost 5 bases, the J end lost 8 bases, and 18 bases lay between the germline ends. The CDR3 runs to 15 residues. DNA of the CDR3: TGTGCCAGCAGCCTCAACGGTTTTTTAGGGGAAAAACTGTTTTTT. Translating it yields CASSLNGFLGEKLFF. Full variable domain (outside the CDR3, taken from reference TRBV11-2 and TRBJ1-4): EAGVAQSPRYKIIEKRQSVAFWCNPISGHATLYWYQQILGQGPKLLIQFQNNGVVDDSQLPKDRFSAERLKGVDSTLKIQPAKLEDSAVYLCASSLNGFLGEKLFFGSGTQLSVL.

The chain joins TRBV6-5 to TRBJ2-7; D call uncertain. Germline loops: CDR1 MNHEY, CDR2 SVGAGI. The CDR3 is 15 amino acids. V was clipped by 7 bases and J by 7 bases, with 23 bases between them. The CDR3 region is CASILDRAFPLEQYF. The CDR3 DNA follows: TGTGCCAGCATCCTAGACCGGGCCTTCCCCTTAGAGCAGTACTTC.

The genes are TRBV18 and TRBJ2-2; TRBD2 matches at 8 bases. Trimming took 0 bases from V and 3 from J; bases not matched to a gene: 3. Germline-derived CDR1 and CDR2 are KGHSH and LQKENI. This CDR3 is built from 16 residues. The CDR3 region is CASSPPDGGDTGELFF. CDR3 nucleotides: TGTGCCAGCTCACCACCGGACGGGGGGGACACCGGGGAGCTGTTTTTT. Drawing the rest from reference TRBV18 and TRBJ2-2, the complete variable domain is NAGVMQNPRHLVRRRGQEARLRCSPMKGHSHVYWYRQLPEEGLKFMVYLQKENIIDESGMPKERFSAEFPKEGPSILRIQQVVRGDSAAYFCASSPPDGGDTGELFFGEGSRLTVL.

The chain is built from TRBV6-5 and TRBJ2-7, with TRBD1 as a possible D gene (5 bases). This CDR3 region has 12 residues. V was clipped by 8 bases and J by 0 bases, with 8 bases between them. In germline, CDR1 is MNHEY, CDR2 SVGAGI. The CDR3 loop reads CASEDNSYEQYF. CDR3 DNA: TGTGCCAGCGAGGACAACTCCTACGAGCAGTACTTC.

The chain uses TRBV14 and TRBJ1-6; D is unresolved. V lost 3 bases, J lost 10 bases, and 7 bases lay in between. This CDR3 has 12 residues. Germline V gene data show CDR1 as SGHDN and CDR2 as FVKESK. The CDR3 coding sequence is TGTGCCAGCAGCCAGGGATACTCACCCCTCCACTTT. This codes for CASSQGYSPLHF.

A note on this clone: This specimen includes other DNA sequences encoding the same CDR3. The chain carries TRBV20-1 and TRBJ1-1; D gene ambiguous. The germline V and J ends were trimmed by 3 bases and 1 base, with 3 bases remaining between them. Germline CDR1 and CDR2: DFQATT and SNEGSKA (reference sequence). The CDR3 spans 11 residues. The DNA of the CDR3 is TGCAGTGCTAGTAAGAACACTGAAGCTTTCTTT. Protein product: CSASKNTEAFF.

Only one count was recorded for this clone. The chain couples TRBV5-1 to TRBJ1-1, with 8 bases identical to TRBD1. The CDR3 is made up of 15 amino acids. V lost 1 base, J lost 3 bases, and 5 bases stayed unmatched. Germline V lookup: CDR1 SGHRS, CDR2 YFSETQ. DNA for the CDR3: TGCGCCAGCAGCTTGCAGGGGGCTGTGGACACTGAAGCTTTCTTT. It is translated as CASSLQGAVDTEAFF.

V usage is TRBV7-2 and J usage is TRBJ1-4; TRBD1 might be the D (5 bases). V was cut by 6 bases and J by 7 bases, with 12 bases left in between. CDR1 is SGHTA and CDR2 is FQGNSA in the germline V gene. The CDR3 is 13 amino acids. The CDR3 sequence is CASRTGTSEKLFF. The CDR3 bases are TGTGCCAGCAGGACCGGGACGTCTGAAAAACTGTTTTTT.

The count of this clone is one. The chain recombines TRBV5-4 with TRBJ2-7; unclear D gene. The CDR3 consists of 15 residues. Germline CDR1 and CDR2: SGHNT and YYREEE (reference sequence). The germline V and J ends were trimmed by 4 bases and 3 bases, with 17 bases remaining between them. CDR3 sequence reads: CASSPHRAAHYEQYF. The CDR3 DNA sequence: TGTGCCAGCAGCCCTCACCGGGCAGCTCACTACGAGCAGTACTTC.

The gene calls are TRBV9 and TRBJ2-7; 8 nucleotides agree with TRBD2. This CDR3 spans 16 amino acids. Germline lookup yields CDR1 SGDLS and CDR2 YYNGEE. V shed 1 base and J 2 bases; nucleotides not matched to a gene: 8. The CDR3 reads CASSVSGGGPAYEQYF. CDR3 in DNA: TGTGCCAGCAGCGTATCGGGGGGGGGCCCAGCCTACGAGCAGTACTTC.

This chain joins TRBV3-1 (or the pseudogene TRBV3-2) and TRBJ1-5; tentative D call: TRBD1 (6 bases). Trimming stripped 4 bases from V and 7 bases from J, with 20 bases between. This CDR3 has 16 residues. Per germline, CDR1 LGHDT and CDR2 YNNKEL (reference sequence). The CDR3 loop reads CASSPRRVGGQQPQHF. The CDR3 nucleotides read TGTGCCAGCAGCCCACGTAGGGTGGGAGGACAGCAGCCCCAGCATTTT.

Only a few counts were recorded for this clone. The chain employs TRBV12-3 or TRBV12-4 and TRBJ1-2, with D unclear. This CDR3 comprises 11 residues. Trimming removed 1 base from V and 7 bases from J, with 4 bases in between. The CDR3: CASSLGSGYTF. DNA of the CDR3: TGTGCCAGCAGTTTAGGCTCTGGCTACACCTTC.

V usage is TRBV6-1 and J usage is TRBJ1-5; D unresolved. The germline V gene encodes CDR1 MNHNS and CDR2 SASEGT. The CDR3 contains 13 residues. V lost 2 bases and J lost 5, with 7 bases in between. CDR3 nucleotides: TGTGCCAGCAGTGAACAGCCGGATCAGCCCCAGCATTTT. It codes for CASSEQPDQPQHF.

The chain has TRBV30 and TRBJ1-1; TRBD1 matches 8 bases. Germline V gene data show CDR1 as GTSNPN and CDR2 as SVGIG (reference sequence). The CDR3 has 17 residues. V trimming: 4 bases; J trimming: 0 bases; junction bases outside the gene matches: 13. The DNA of the CDR3 is TGTGCCTGGACCCAATCGACAGGGGCGAAAATGAACACTGAAGCTTTCTTT. It codes for CAWTQSTGAKMNTEAFF. Variable domain in full (rest from reference TRBV30 and TRBJ1-1): SQTIHQWPATLVQPVGSPLSLECTVEGTSNPNLYWYRQAAGRGLQLLFYSVGIGQISSEVPQNLSASRPQDRQFILSSKKLLLSDSGFYLCAWTQSTGAKMNTEAFFGQGTRLTVV.

The CDR3 nucleotides are TGTGCCAGCAGCCAAGATCTGACAGGGGATTTTGAAAAACTGTTTTTT. Protein sequence: CASSQDLTGDFEKLFF. The V gene is TRBV3-1 (or the pseudogene TRBV3-2), the J gene TRBJ1-4; 8 nucleotides line up with TRBD1. This CDR3 spans 16 amino acids. Germline V gene data show CDR1 as LGHDT and CDR2 as YNNKEL (reference sequence). The J segment lost 7 bases and the V segment lost 0 bases, leaving 7 bases of the junction unmatched.

On this clone: Sequence at one end of the junction differs from germline and may be a read error. In DNA form, the CDR3 reads TGTGCCAGCAGCCTAACGGTACAGGGTGGCTATGGCTACACCTTC. As protein: CASSLTVQGGYGYTF. V and J are TRBV7-3 and TRBJ1-2; tentatively, D is TRBD1 (6 bases). The CDR3 length is 15 residues. Germline CDR1 reads SGHTA; CDR2 reads FQGTGA.

The chain carries TRBV7-9 and TRBJ2-7; D gene unclear. This CDR3 region has 12 residues. V dropped 3 bases and J dropped 4 bases, with 7 bases sitting between them. Germline V CDR1 and CDR2: SEHNR, FQNEAQ (reference sequence). CDR3 nucleotide sequence: TGTGCCAGCAGCTTCGACGGTTACGAGCAGTACTTC. It is translated as CASSFDGYEQYF. Together with reference TRBV7-9 and TRBJ2-7, the CDR3 gives the full variable domain: DTGVSQNPRHKITKRGQNVTFRCDPISEHNRLYWYRQTLGQGPEFLTYFQNEAQLEKSRLLSDRFSAERPKGSFSTLEIQRTEQGDSAMYLCASSFDGYEQYFGPGTRLTVT.

The chain links TRBV5-5 to TRBJ1-1; the match to TRBD1 covers 8 bases. Germline CDR1 is SGHKS and CDR2 is YYEKEE (reference sequence). V gave up 2 bases and J gave up 4 bases; unmatched junction bases: 7. The CDR3 length is 15 residues. This chain's CDR3 is CASSFRGPRSTEAFF. The CDR3 DNA reads as TGTGCCAGCAGCTTCAGGGGGCCGAGGAGCACTGAAGCTTTCTTT. The full variable domain, in which reference TRBV5-5 and TRBJ1-1 provide the parts outside the CDR3, is DAGVTQSPTHLIKTRGQQVTLRCSPISGHKSVSWYQQVLGQGPQFIFQYYEKEERGRGNFPDRFSARQFPNYSSELNVNALLLGDSALYLCASSFRGPRSTEAFFGQGTRLTVV.